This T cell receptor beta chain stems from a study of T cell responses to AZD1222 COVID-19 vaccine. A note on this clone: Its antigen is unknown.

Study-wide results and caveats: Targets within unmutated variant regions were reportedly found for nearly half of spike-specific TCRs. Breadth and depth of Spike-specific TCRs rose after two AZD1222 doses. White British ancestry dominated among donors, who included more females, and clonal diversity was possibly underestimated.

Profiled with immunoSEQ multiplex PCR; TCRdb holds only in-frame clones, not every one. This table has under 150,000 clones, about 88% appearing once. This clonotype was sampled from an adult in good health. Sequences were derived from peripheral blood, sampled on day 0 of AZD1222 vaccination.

The CDR3 DNA reads TGTGCCAGCAGCTTGAAGGGTGTGGAGACCCAGTACTTC. Residues: CASSLKGVETQYF. The chain recombines TRBV5-4 with TRBJ2-5; no clear D. V gave up 1 base and J gave up 5 bases, with 9 bases separating them. This CDR3 region has 13 residues. Germline assignment: CDR1 SGHNT and CDR2 YYREEE (reference sequence).